The entry that follows covers one T cell receptor beta chain sequence. Which antigen it targets is not known. There are no base qualities to consult, and no much larger clone falls within one base. This specimen belongs to a study of CD8+ T cells in alopecia areata (dated by TCRdb to the late 2010s). About the full investigation: The treated patients took part in an open-label pilot trial in which moderate-to-severe alopecia areata was treated with oral tofacitinib at 5 to 10 mg twice daily. Tofacitinib was given for 6 to 18 months, followed by 6 months of follow-up off drug to assess delayed response and recurrence. To study T cell clonal expansion in alopecia areata, the researchers applied high-throughput TCRbeta sequencing to both the C3H/HeJ mouse model and human patients. Human TCRbeta sequencing covered scalp tissue and sorted CD4+ and CD8+ peripheral blood T cells from patchy and totalis/universalis alopecia areata patients and healthy controls. Biopsies were taken from tofacitinib-treated patients at baseline and again at 4 and 24 weeks into treatment, and several of those patients also had a later scalp biopsy. Clonality in the scalp was compared among normal scalp (n=4), patchy alopecia areata scalp (n=8), and alopecia totalis/universalis scalp (n=8). The RNA source kit depended on sample type: the PAXgene miRNA kit for fixed scalp, the miRNeasy kit for PBMCs, and the RNeasy kit for mouse skin. Amplification of TCRbeta CDR3 regions was done by immunoSEQ multiplex PCR using 35 Vbeta forward primers and 13 Jbeta reverse primers. What the authors observed across the whole study: Higher clonality and more expanded CD8+ clones were observed in lesional scalp than in normal scalp, particularly in alopecia totalis/universalis, a finding suggestive of antigenic drive. Shared TCR sequences between patients were less evident than in mice, which may be partly attributable to HLA diversity in the patient population. Resident alphabeta T cells in normal human skin are also sequenced, complicating scalp TCR repertoire analysis, unlike mouse skin dominated by gammadelta T cells.

CDR3 length: 12 amino acids, cysteine to phenylalanine. Only the CDR3 portion is preserved as DNA: 36 bases, with reading frame beginning at the first base. V gives up 4 bases and J gives up 9 bases, and the segment between their germline ends measures 12 bases. CDR1 and CDR2, per the germline V gene (reference sequence), are MNHEY and SMNVEV. To prepare the library, the immunoSEQ multiplex PCR assay was applied. RNA was extracted from all samples and reverse transcribed into cDNA as template for TCR sequencing. SuperScript III was used for first-strand cDNA synthesis, primed with a 2:1 mix of oligo-dT and random hexamers. A synthetic immune receptor repertoire was used to assess amplification bias, and residual bias was removed computationally. Processing in the source paper ran as follows. After raw reads were preprocessed to remove errors, the CDR3 was defined following IMGT conventions as running from the conserved cysteine to phenylalanine. Clonality was computed as 1 minus the Shannon entropy, with the entropy normalized by log2 of the number of productive unique TCRs. Scalp TCRbeta sequences were cross-referenced with sorted blood CD4 and CD8 repertoires so that the CD4 or CD8 identity of scalp clones could be inferred. The clones in this table, taken by TCRdb from immuneACCESS, are in-frame only. Not every clone is retained; where verified, under half of the shortfall comes from an unresolved V gene, and the cause of the rest is unknown. Clonal size and the V and J genes are those of that table, whereas D and trimming came from the DNA. The sample table lists almost 250,000 clones, approximately 61% of them with a count of one. The top ten constitute around 1.2% of the sample.

Sample time point, as interpreted from the label and publication: baseline before oral tofacitinib. From alopecia areata patients, peripheral blood was collected along with lesional scalp punch biopsies. After PBMCs were isolated by density centrifugation and stained for CD3, CD4 and CD8, a FACSAria was used to sort CD4+ and CD8+ T cells. The rearrangement combines TRBV27 with TRBJ1-2; a tentative D call is TRBD1 (6 bases match). The material sequenced was CD4+ T cells sorted from blood, taken at week 0. The clonotype was recovered from a human donor with alopecia areata. The CDR3 reads CASSSNRVRYTF. The DNA is TGTGCCAGCAGTTCGAACAGGGTCCGCTACACCTTC.